These 17 T cell receptor beta chains originate from one sample sequenced in a study of blood T cell repertoires in COVID-19. Only in-frame clones appear in the TCRdb table, and some are missing; sequencing was by immunoSEQ multiplex PCR. The sample holds about 200,000 clones, roughly 86% seen once. The sample taken for sequencing was PBMCs or T cells enriched from blood (not recorded which). The receptor source for this set is a man aged 35 to 55 with acute COVID-19.

The chain is built from TRBV18 and TRBJ2-5; tentatively, D is TRBD2 (6 bases). V dropped 3 bases and J dropped 5 bases, with 7 bases sitting between them. This CDR3 spans 12 amino acids. CDR1 KGHSH and CDR2 LQKENI come from the germline V gene. The CDR3 loop is CASSPRGETQYF. In DNA form, the CDR3 reads TGTGCCAGCTCACCCCGGGGGGAGACCCAGTACTTC.

The CDR3 nucleotides are TGTGCCAGCAGTGAGGGCGGGAGGGCCTTGTACGAGCAGTACTTC. Its protein is CASSEGGRALYEQYF. The chain joins TRBV2 to TRBJ2-7; 9 nucleotides match TRBD2. V trimming: 3 bases; J trimming: 4 bases; junction bases outside the gene matches: 7. The CDR3 loop spans 15 amino acids. Germline assignment: CDR1 SNHLY and CDR2 FYNNEI.

The chain has TRBV10-3 and TRBJ2-1; 7 nucleotides match TRBD2. This CDR3 is 14 amino acids long. From germline, CDR1 is ENHRY and CDR2 SYGVKD. The ends lost 3 bases at V and 7 bases at J; junction bases unmatched: 6. The CDR3 region is CAISDRGSVNEQFF. The CDR3 coding sequence is TGTGCCATCAGTGATCGCGGGAGCGTTAATGAGCAGTTCTTC.

The V gene is TRBV27, the J gene TRBJ1-6; D uncertain. Germline-derived CDR1 and CDR2 are MNHEY and SMNVEV (reference sequence). The CDR3 covers 19 residues. The ends were cut back, 5 bases at V and 3 bases at J, with 23 bases in the middle. The CDR3 reads CASSPGVQTTPIYNSPLHF. CDR3 DNA sequence: TGTGCCAGCAGTCCCGGGGTCCAGACCACTCCAATCTATAATTCACCCCTCCACTTT.

The rearrangement uses TRBV4-1 and TRBJ2-1; 7 positions match TRBD2. The CDR3 consists of 16 residues. Germline V gene sequence: CDR1 MGHRA, CDR2 YSYEKL. The trim removed 1 base at V and 6 bases at J, leaving 9 bases unmatched. The CDR3 coding sequence is TGCGCCAGCAGCCAAGTTCCGACTAGCAGGAGCAATGAGCAGTTCTTC. Protein sequence: CASSQVPTSRSNEQFF.

The chain recombines TRBV6-6 with TRBJ2-5, with D maybe TRBD1 (6 bases). Looked up from germline, CDR1 is MNHNY and CDR2 is SVGAGI (reference sequence). The CDR3 has 10 residues. Trimming shortened V by 9 bases and J by 12 bases, and 14 bases separated the two germline ends. The CDR3 is CAREVGGEYF. The CDR3 DNA sequence: TGTGCCAGAGAGGTAGGGGGTGAGTACTTC.

The chain carries TRBV4-2 and TRBJ1-1; D not certain. CDR3 length equals 16 residues. Germline lookup yields CDR1 LGHNA and CDR2 YNFKEQ. V lost 1 base and J lost 0, with 12 bases in between. The CDR3 region is CASSQGLTLMNTEAFF. The CDR3 region has the DNA TGTGCCAGCAGCCAAGGATTAACACTAATGAACACTGAAGCTTTCTTT.

This clone has a single count. Here the CDR3 DNA reads TGTGCCAGCAGTGGTGGGACAGGGAGGAGTAACACTGAAGCTTTCTTT. Protein product: CASSGGTGRSNTEAFF. V is TRBV2 and J is TRBJ1-1, with TRBD1 matching over 9 bases. Germline V CDR1 and CDR2: SNHLY, FYNNEI. V trimming: 4 bases; J trimming: 2 bases; junction bases outside the gene matches: 8. The CDR3 is 16 residues long.

The rearrangement joins TRBV6-5 to TRBJ2-7; 11 bases match TRBD2. CDR3 length equals 14 residues. Germline assignment: CDR1 MNHEY and CDR2 SVGAGI. J was trimmed by 2 bases and V by 10 bases; bases with no gene match: 7. CDR3 amino acids: CATKTSGAAYEQYF. As DNA, the CDR3 is TGTGCCACAAAGACTAGCGGGGCAGCCTACGAGCAGTACTTC.

This clone has a handful of counts. The chain carries TRBV9 and TRBJ1-6; D is undetermined. Germline V gene sequence: CDR1 SGDLS, CDR2 YYNGEE. Trimming shortened V by 0 bases and J by 6 bases, and 10 bases separated the two germline ends. The CDR3 runs to 15 residues. For the CDR3, the DNA is TGTGCCAGCAGCGTAGCCGGGGTCGGTAATTCACCCCTCCACTTT. Protein product: CASSVAGVGNSPLHF. Supplemented by reference TRBV9 and TRBJ1-6, the full variable domain reads DSGVTQTPKHLITATGQRVTLRCSPRSGDLSVYWYQQSLDQGLQFLIQYYNGEERAKGNILERFSAQQFPDLHSELNLSSLELGDSALYFCASSVAGVGNSPLHFGNGTRLTVT.

The V gene is TRBV5-1, the J gene TRBJ2-3; the match to TRBD1 covers 9 bases. V was pared by 2 bases and J by 3 bases, with 10 bases of the junction left unmatched. Germline CDR1 reads SGHRS; CDR2 reads YFSETQ. The CDR3 totals 17 residues. The CDR3, as DNA: TGCGCCAGCAGCTTTCAACCCGGGACAGGGAGGACAGATACGCAGTATTTT. This codes for CASSFQPGTGRTDTQYF.

The rearrangement links TRBV5-6 to TRBJ2-7; D is perhaps TRBD1 (6 bases). From germline, CDR1 is SGHDT and CDR2 YYEEEE. V shed 4 bases and J shed 7 bases, with 18 bases lying between them. The CDR3 consists of 14 residues. This CDR3 reads CASSIPGTSMEQYF. The CDR3 DNA reads as TGTGCCAGCAGCATACCCGGGACATCGATGGAGCAGTACTTC.

The chain joins TRBV7-2 to TRBJ2-2, with 10 bases lining up with TRBD1. This CDR3 is built from 16 residues. Germline V gene sequence: CDR1 SGHTA, CDR2 FQGNSA. Losses at the gene ends were 3 bases for V and 5 bases for J; bases not matched to a gene: 6. CDR3: CASSLADRGGTGELFF. CDR3 bases: TGTGCCAGCAGCTTGGCGGACAGGGGGGGGACCGGGGAGCTGTTTTTT.

The rearrangement joins TRBV7-9 to TRBJ2-5; 14 bases line up with TRBD2. V lost 5 bases and J lost 4; bases outside the gene matches: 12. The CDR3 runs 18 residues. Germline CDR1 is SEHNR and CDR2 is FQNEAQ (reference sequence). The CDR3 nucleotides are TGTGCCAGCAGCGGAGGACTAGCGGGAGGCCCGGGGGGAGAGACCCAGTACTTC. Its protein is CASSGGLAGGPGGETQYF.

The rearrangement links TRBV2 to TRBJ2-5, with D tentatively TRBD1 (6 bases). This CDR3 is 15 amino acids long. CDR1 SNHLY and CDR2 FYNNEI come from the germline V gene. V gave up 5 bases and J gave up 2 bases, with 15 bases separating them. The CDR3 loop is CASSPNGRGQETQYF. The CDR3 DNA reads TGTGCCAGCAGTCCCAATGGCAGGGGACAAGAGACCCAGTACTTC.

The chain carries TRBV29-1 and TRBJ2-1; the D gene is possibly TRBD2 (6 bases). The CDR3 is 14 residues long. CDR1 and CDR2 (germline): SQVTM, ANQGSEA. Between the trimmed V and J ends, which lost 3 bases and 1 base, there was a span of 10 bases. In DNA, the CDR3 is TGCAGCGTTGACCCAGCGGGTTCCTACAATGAGCAGTTCTTC. It encodes CSVDPAGSYNEQFF.

The genes are TRBV7-9 and TRBJ2-7; a possible D gene is TRBD2 (6 bases). The CDR3 length is 16 residues. Germline V gives CDR1 SEHNR, CDR2 FQNEAQ (reference sequence). V lost 5 bases and J lost 2, with 19 bases in between. This CDR3 is CASSRAPEGVAYEQYF. CDR3 sequence (DNA): TGTGCCAGCAGCCGAGCTCCGGAGGGAGTCGCCTACGAGCAGTACTTC.